Listed below are T cell receptor beta chains from one sample, sequenced in a study of identical twins. TCRdb re-analysed the 5' RACE reads in MiXCR, keeping a single row per CDR3 protein. The sample consists of approximately 890,000 distinct CDR3 sequences, 9% to 15% of them appearing once. Separately, the same data were catalogued under a study of yellow fever vaccine responses in identical twins.

The sequencing sample was made of PBMCs. These receptor sequences come from a woman aged 18-29 years in good health. Both conserved end residues are part of each CDR3. The order of the fields is clone size, J gene, V gene, D gene, CDR3 protein, CDR3 DNA. D genes are given only for firm matches. Some rows have no size entry. The others give once, few or many, or a class for an expanded clone.

clone size: many
J gene: TRBJ2-7
V gene: TRBV29-1
D gene: .
CDR3 protein: CSAFLGTESREQYF
CDR3 DNA: TGCAGCGCGTTCCTAGGGACGGAGTCGCGCGAGCAGTACTTC

clone size: few
J gene: TRBJ2-3
V gene: TRBV24-1
D gene: .
CDR3 protein: CATSDPAPGTVDTQYF
CDR3 DNA: TGTGCCACCAGTGACCCCGCACCTGGAACTGTAGATACGCAGTATTTT

clone size: .
J gene: TRBJ2-2
V gene: TRBV11-2
D gene: TRBD2
CDR3 protein: CASSSRTSGRTGELFF
CDR3 DNA: TGTGCCAGCAGCTCCCGGACTAGCGGGAGAACCGGGGAGCTGTTTTTT

clone size: .
J gene: TRBJ2-7
V gene: TRBV28
D gene: TRBD1
CDR3 protein: CASSDRTGQSTLKQYF
CDR3 DNA: TGTGCCAGCAGTGACCGGACAGGCCAATCGACTCTGAAGCAGTACTTC

clone size: few
J gene: TRBJ2-5
V gene: TRBV5-1
D gene: TRBD1
CDR3 protein: CASSLGGQVETQYF
CDR3 DNA: TGCGCCAGCAGCTTGGGGGGACAGGTAGAGACCCAGTACTTC

clone size: few
J gene: TRBJ2-2
V gene: TRBV7-3
D gene: .
CDR3 protein: CASSLTRDTGELFF
CDR3 DNA: TGTGCCAGCAGCTTAACAAGAGACACCGGGGAGCTGTTTTTT

clone size: .
J gene: TRBJ2-6
V gene: TRBV6-1
D gene: .
CDR3 protein: CASSGKSSGANVLTF
CDR3 DNA: TGTGCCAGCAGTGGCAAGAGCTCTGGGGCCAACGTCCTGACTTTC

clone size: .
J gene: TRBJ2-4
V gene: TRBV10-3
D gene: .
CDR3 protein: CAISESKAKNIQYF
CDR3 DNA: TGTGCCATCAGTGAGTCAAAAGCCAAAAACATTCAGTACTTC

clone size: .
J gene: TRBJ2-7
V gene: TRBV20-1
D gene: TRBD2
CDR3 protein: CSAKGSGFSYEQYF
CDR3 DNA: TGCAGTGCAAAGGGTAGCGGGTTCTCCTACGAGCAGTACTTC

clone size: few
J gene: TRBJ1-1
V gene: TRBV7-9
D gene: .
CDR3 protein: CASSWGGQGDTEAFF
CDR3 DNA: TGTGCCAGCAGCTGGGGTGGGCAGGGCGACACTGAAGCTTTCTTT

clone size: many
J gene: TRBJ2-2
V gene: TRBV24-1
D gene: TRBD2
CDR3 protein: CATSARSRAGGTGELFF
CDR3 DNA: TGTGCCACCAGTGCCCGAAGCCGAGCGGGGGGCACCGGGGAGCTGTTTTTT

clone size: many
J gene: TRBJ2-3
V gene: TRBV21-1
D gene: .
CDR3 protein: CASSKAPAVSTDTQYF
CDR3 DNA: TGTGCCAGCAGCAAAGCGCCGGCAGTTAGCACAGATACGCAGTATTTT

clone size: .
J gene: TRBJ2-1
V gene: TRBV6-2/TRBV6-3
D gene: .
CDR3 protein: CASSVRDNNEQFF
CDR3 DNA: TGTGCCAGCAGTGTTCGGGACAACAATGAGCAGTTCTTC

clone size: .
J gene: TRBJ1-1
V gene: TRBV15
D gene: .
CDR3 protein: CATSRDEQGRSNTEAFF
CDR3 DNA: TGTGCCACCAGCAGAGATGAGCAGGGGCGGAGTAACACTGAAGCTTTCTTT

clone size: .
J gene: TRBJ2-1
V gene: TRBV5-1
D gene: .
CDR3 protein: CASSLETQGYEQFF
CDR3 DNA: TGCGCCAGCAGCTTGGAAACCCAGGGCTATGAGCAGTTCTTC

clone size: few
J gene: TRBJ2-3
V gene: TRBV12-3/TRBV12-4
D gene: .
CDR3 protein: CASGRADRIGTQYF
CDR3 DNA: TGTGCCAGCGGCCGGGCTGACAGGATTGGTACGCAGTATTTT

clone size: .
J gene: TRBJ2-1
V gene: TRBV4-1
D gene: TRBD2
CDR3 protein: CASSQGGGEYNEQFF
CDR3 DNA: TGCGCCAGCAGCCAAGGGGGGGGAGAGTACAATGAGCAGTTCTTC

clone size: .
J gene: TRBJ2-5
V gene: TRBV6-1
D gene: .
CDR3 protein: CASSGDRGRETQYF
CDR3 DNA: TGTGCCAGCAGTGGGGACCGAGGGAGGGAGACCCAGTACTTC

clone size: .
J gene: TRBJ1-4
V gene: TRBV4-1
D gene: .
CDR3 protein: CASSQDLLSWGFNEKLFF
CDR3 DNA: TGCGCCAGCAGCCAAGATCTCCTATCATGGGGTTTCAATGAAAAACTGTTTTTT

clone size: few
J gene: TRBJ2-7
V gene: TRBV13
D gene: .
CDR3 protein: CASSRGVSYEQYF
CDR3 DNA: TGTGCCAGCAGCCGCGGTGTTTCCTACGAGCAGTACTTC

clone size: .
J gene: TRBJ2-1
V gene: TRBV20-1
D gene: .
CDR3 protein: CSASLADNEQFF
CDR3 DNA: TGCAGTGCTAGTTTGGCGGACAATGAGCAGTTCTTC

clone size: many
J gene: TRBJ2-3
V gene: TRBV11-2
D gene: .
CDR3 protein: CASSFLGAHTDTQYF
CDR3 DNA: TGTGCCAGCAGTTTCCTGGGGGCCCACACAGATACGCAGTATTTT